This is a list of T cell receptor beta chains from one sample in a study of CD8 T cells in Susac syndrome. TCRdb re-called the immunoSEQ multiplex PCR reads through MiXCR, storing one row per CDR3 protein. The table shows 95,000 or so distinct CDR3 sequences, with roughly 91% occurring only once. The sample was CD8+ T cells from PBMCs. These receptors all come from a human donor in good health. The CDR3 runs from the conserved cysteine through the conserved F or W. The D gene is left open where the match is weak. Expanded clones are given a class, and other clones once, few, many or no size at all.

TRBJ2-5,-,-,TRBV5-4,TGTGCCAGCAGCTTGGCCCGGTGGCCTTTGGAGACCCAGTACTTC,CASSLARWPLETQYF
TRBJ2-5,-,-,TRBV20-1,TGCAGTGCTAGACAGGGAGAGACCCAGTGCTTC,CSARQGETQCF
TRBJ1-5,-,once,TRBV12-3/TRBV12-4,TGTGCCAGCAGTGGCCCGGACTCCCAGGGCAATCAGCCCCAGCATTTT,CASSGPDSQGNQPQHF
TRBJ2-7,TRBD2,-,TRBV9,TGTGCCAGCAGCCCCGGGGTAGCGGGGTTCTCCTACGAGCAGTACTTC,CASSPGVAGFSYEQYF
TRBJ2-2,-,-,TRBV6-5,TGTGCCAGCAGTTACTCACAGTCCAACACCGGGGAGCTGTTTTTT,CASSYSQSNTGELFF
TRBJ2-3,-,few,TRBV6-4,TGTGCCAGCAGTCTATGGGACTCTAGCACAGATACGCAGTATTTT,CASSLWDSSTDTQYF
TRBJ1-1,-,-,TRBV2,TGTGCCAGCAGTGGGGACGGAAACACTGAAGCTTTCTTT,CASSGDGNTEAFF
TRBJ1-5,TRBD1,-,TRBV19,TGTGCCAGTAGTGCGGACAGGGGGCAAGGCAATCAGCCCCAGCATTTT,CASSADRGQGNQPQHF
TRBJ1-1,-,-,TRBV20-1,TGCAGTGCTGAAGTGTTGGGGGCCACTGAAGCTTTCTTT,CSAEVLGATEAFF
TRBJ1-1,TRBD1,-,TRBV7-2,TGTGCCAGCAGCTATAAGGACAGGGTCGTTGAAGCTTTCTTT,CASSYKDRVVEAFF
TRBJ2-5,TRBD2,-,TRBV12-3/TRBV12-4,TGTGCCAGCAGTACCCTAGCGGGGGGGCCAGAGACCCAGTACTTC,CASSTLAGGPETQYF
TRBJ2-3,-,-,TRBV20-1,TGCAGTGCTAGAGATCGCGTAAGGGCAGATACGCAGTATTTT,CSARDRVRADTQYF
TRBJ2-5,-,few,TRBV6-2/TRBV6-3,TGTGCCAGCAGTTACGCGGAGACCCAGTACTTC,CASSYAETQYF
TRBJ2-2,-,-,TRBV29-1,TGCAGCGTTGAAGAGGGGGTGGGGGTGGAGCTGTTTTTT,CSVEEGVGVELFF
TRBJ2-4,TRBD2,-,TRBV20-1,TGCAGTGCTACCCCCCCGCGGGAGGGGCCATCCATTCAGTACTTC,CSATPPREGPSIQYF
TRBJ2-2,TRBD1,-,TRBV27,TGTGCCAGCAGTGTGCTCTCCGGCGGACAGGGGGCGGGAGGGGAGCTGTTTTTT,CASSVLSGGQGAGGELFF
TRBJ1-2,TRBD1,-,TRBV10-2,TGCGCCAGCAGGCCCGGGACAGGGGGTTGGTATGGCTACACCTTC,CASRPGTGGWYGYTF
TRBJ1-5,-,-,TRBV7-3,TGTGCCAGCAGCCCCGGTCCCGGGCAGCCCCAGCATTTT,CASSPGPGQPQHF
TRBJ1-6,-,-,TRBV2,TGTGCCAGCGGGGTGGCGGATCTTGATAATTCACCCCTCCACTTT,CASGVADLDNSPLHF
TRBJ1-4,-,-,TRBV14,TGTGCCAGCAGCCAAGAATGGGGGGAAGCGGAAAAACTGTTTTTT,CASSQEWGEAEKLFF
TRBJ1-1,-,-,TRBV19,TGTGCCAGTAGGGAGGGGGGCACTGAAGCTTTCTTT,CASREGGTEAFF
TRBJ1-6,-,-,TRBV4-1,TGCGCCAGCAGCCCCGGATTAGGGTCACCCCTCCACTTT,CASSPGLGSPLHF
TRBJ2-7,-,-,TRBV7-7,TGTGCCAGCAGCTTAGGTCCGATCGGGAGCTCCTACGAGCAGTACTTC,CASSLGPIGSSYEQYF
TRBJ2-5,-,once,TRBV27,TGTGCCAGCAAGACACTAGATTCTGAGACCCAGTACTTC,CASKTLDSETQYF
TRBJ2-5,-,-,TRBV4-1,TGCGCCAGCAGCCAAGTGGTCCTCCAAGAGACCCAGTACTTC,CASSQVVLQETQYF
TRBJ2-7,-,-,TRBV19,TGTGCCAGTAGTATAGCCCTCTCTGATTTCTACGAGCAGTACTTC,CASSIALSDFYEQYF
TRBJ2-4,-,-,TRBV7-9,TGTGCCAGCAGCTTTCCCGCGGGCCAGGGGGCCAAAAACATTCAGTACTTC,CASSFPAGQGAKNIQYF
TRBJ2-6,-,once,TRBV7-8,TGTGCCAGCAGCTTTGACCAGGGTTACGGGGCCAACGTCCTGACTTTC,CASSFDQGYGANVLTF
TRBJ2-7,-,-,TRBV15,TGTGCCACCAGCAGAGATAGCGGACAGAGCTCCTACGAGCAGTACTTC,CATSRDSGQSSYEQYF
TRBJ1-1,TRBD1,-,TRBV5-1,TGCGCCAGCAGCTGGACAGGGGGCAGAACTGAAGCTTTCTTT,CASSWTGGRTEAFF
TRBJ1-1,-,-,TRBV7-6,TGTGCCAGCAGCTTATCAGGAATAATCACTGAAGCTTTCTTT,CASSLSGIITEAFF
TRBJ2-7,-,-,TRBV14,TGTGCCAGCAGCCAAAGGGGAAGGGGGTACGAGCAGTACTTC,CASSQRGRGYEQYF
TRBJ2-3,-,-,TRBV20-1,TGCAGTGCTACCTACGGGGCGGTAGATACGCAGTATTTT,CSATYGAVDTQYF
TRBJ1-1,-,-,TRBV4-1,TGCGCCAGCAGCCAAGACCCGCCAGATGGTGAGGACACTGAAGCTTTCTTT,CASSQDPPDGEDTEAFF
TRBJ1-5,TRBD1,-,TRBV2,TGTGCCAGCAGAGGGACAGGGGGCGCCCAGCCCCAGCATTTT,CASRGTGGAQPQHF
TRBJ1-4,-,-,TRBV7-8,TGTGCCAGCAGCTTCCGGCCACAGGGCATGGGCGAAAAACTGTTTTTT,CASSFRPQGMGEKLFF
TRBJ2-7,-,-,TRBV13,TGTGCCAGCAGCACACAGAGTTTAGGTTACGAGCAGTACTTC,CASSTQSLGYEQYF
TRBJ1-1,-,-,TRBV19,TGTGCCAGTCGGACAGAAAAAAACACTGAAGCTTTCTTT,CASRTEKNTEAFF
TRBJ2-7,-,-,TRBV13,TGTGCCAGCAGCTTCGGGATCCTCGAGCAGTACTTC,CASSFGILEQYF
TRBJ2-7,TRBD2,-,TRBV18,TGTGCCAGCTCACCAGCTAGCGGGGGGACCTACGAGCAGTACTTC,CASSPASGGTYEQYF
TRBJ1-2,TRBD1,-,TRBV7-2,TGTGCCAGCAGCCCAATACAGGGGGACTATGGCTACACCTTC,CASSPIQGDYGYTF
TRBJ1-1,-,-,TRBV6-1,TGTGCCAGCAGTGAAGGGGGGGTAGGCGAAGCTTTCTTT,CASSEGGVGEAFF
TRBJ2-1,-,-,TRBV6-4,TGTGCCAGCAGTGACGGGCTTACGAGCTCCTACAATGAGCAGTTCTTC,CASSDGLTSSYNEQFF
TRBJ1-2,-,-,TRBV2,TGTGCCAGCGGGTACAGGGATGATAGCTATGGCTACACCTTC,CASGYRDDSYGYTF
TRBJ1-1,TRBD1,-,TRBV19,TGTGCCATCGGACAGGGGGCGCCGGGCACTGAAGCTTTCTTT,CAIGQGAPGTEAFF
TRBJ2-3,-,-,TRBV20-1,TGCAGTGCTAGAGGGGGGACCTCCACAGATACGCAGTATTTT,CSARGGTSTDTQYF
TRBJ2-7,TRBD2,-,TRBV13,TGTGCCAGCAGCTCCGCCTCTAGCGGGGCCTTTGAAAGGTACTTC,CASSSASSGAFERYF
TRBJ2-2,-,-,TRBV9,TGTGCCAGCAGCCCGGGTGGTCGTAGCCGAGACGCCGGGGAGCTGTTTTTT,CASSPGGRSRDAGELFF
TRBJ2-1,TRBD1,-,TRBV9,TGTGCCAGCAGCGGCCGGACAGGGTCCAATGAGCAGTTCTTC,CASSGRTGSNEQFF
TRBJ1-2,-,-,TRBV6-1,TGTGCCAGCAGTGAAGGCAGGATCTATGGCTACACCTTC,CASSEGRIYGYTF
TRBJ1-3,-,-,TRBV14,TGTGCCAGCAGCCACCGAGGGGCTGGAAACACCATATATTTT,CASSHRGAGNTIYF
TRBJ1-1,TRBD1,-,TRBV12-3/TRBV12-4,TGTGCCAGCAGCCCGGGACAGGCCACTGAAGCTTTCTTT,CASSPGQATEAFF
TRBJ1-2,TRBD1,-,TRBV28,TGTGCCAGCAGTTTATATACAGGGGGCTATGGCTACACCTTC,CASSLYTGGYGYTF
TRBJ2-1,-,-,TRBV7-2,TGTGCCAGCAGGTCCCACGCCTGGAGTGAGCAGTTCTTC,CASRSHAWSEQFF
TRBJ1-4,-,-,TRBV13,TGTGCCAGCAGCTTAGGGGGCTCAACTAATGAAAAACTGTTTTTT,CASSLGGSTNEKLFF